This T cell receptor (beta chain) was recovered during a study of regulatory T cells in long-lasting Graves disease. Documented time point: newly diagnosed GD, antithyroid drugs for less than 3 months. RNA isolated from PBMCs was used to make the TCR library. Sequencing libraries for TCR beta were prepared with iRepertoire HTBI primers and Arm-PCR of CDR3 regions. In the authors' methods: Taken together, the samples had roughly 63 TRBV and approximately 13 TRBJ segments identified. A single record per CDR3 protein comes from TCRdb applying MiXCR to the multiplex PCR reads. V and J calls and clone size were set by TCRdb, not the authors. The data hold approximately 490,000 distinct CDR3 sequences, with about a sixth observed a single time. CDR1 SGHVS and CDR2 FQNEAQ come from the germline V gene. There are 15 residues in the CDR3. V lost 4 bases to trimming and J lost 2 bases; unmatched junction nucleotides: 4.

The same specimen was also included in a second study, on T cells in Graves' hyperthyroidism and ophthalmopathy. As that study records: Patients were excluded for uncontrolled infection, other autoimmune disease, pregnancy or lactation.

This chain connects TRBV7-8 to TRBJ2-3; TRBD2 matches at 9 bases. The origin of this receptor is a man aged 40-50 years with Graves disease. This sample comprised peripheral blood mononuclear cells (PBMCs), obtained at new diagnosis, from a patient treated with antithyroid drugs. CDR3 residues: CASSSASGNTDTQYF. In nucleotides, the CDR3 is TGTGCCAGCAGCTCGGCTAGCGGGAACACAGATACGCAGTATTTT.